A single sample gave rise to the 6 T cell receptor beta chains below, sequenced in a study of patients and donors after allogeneic stem cell transplantation. In TCRdb, the RT-PCR reads were re-called with MiXCR into one record per CDR3 protein. The sample has 70,000 to 95,000 distinct CDR3 sequences, 4% to 5% seen once. The source material was blood, either unsorted or a sorted T cell fraction (not recorded which). The receptors stem from a human donor who was either an allogeneic HSCT recipient or a stem cell or donor lymphocyte infusion donor (not recorded which). It is not recorded whose cells these are; they may come from a transplant donor.

This clonotype was found many times. This chain joins TRBV6-1 and TRBJ2-7; 10 bases line up with TRBD1. This CDR3 is built from 18 residues. The ends lost 0 bases at V and 4 bases at J; junction bases unmatched: 12. Germline V lookup: CDR1 MNHNS, CDR2 SASEGT. CDR3 amino acids: CASSEATGGPGFLYEQYF. The CDR3 bases are TGTGCCAGCAGTGAAGCGACAGGGGGCCCCGGTTTTCTATACGAGCAGTACTTC.

This clonotype was observed at least ten times. The CDR3 is CATRERNTQYF. The CDR3, as DNA: TGTGCCACCAGGGAGCGGAATACGCAGTATTTT. V usage is TRBV24-1 and J usage is TRBJ2-3; D is possibly TRBD2 (5 bases). The V end lost 7 bases, the J end lost 7 bases, and 8 bases lay between the germline ends. The CDR3 has 11 residues. CDR1 KGHDR and CDR2 SFDVKD come from the germline V gene.

This clonotype has at least ten counts. The chain is built from TRBV5-1 and TRBJ2-6; 7 nucleotides agree with TRBD2. The CDR3 is made up of 17 amino acids. The V and J ends lost 4 bases and 0 bases, in that order; junction bases with no gene match: 7. Germline V lookup: CDR1 SGHRS, CDR2 YFSETQ. The CDR3 DNA reads TGCGCCAGCAGCATATGGGGGGGGGACTCTGGGGCCAACGTCCTGACTTTC. It translates to CASSIWGGDSGANVLTF.

This clonotype was counted at least ten times. The J gene is TRBJ1-1, the V gene TRBV9; D gene unclear. The CDR3 sequence is 14 residues long. Germline V gene sequence: CDR1 SGDLS, CDR2 YYNGEE. Trimming pared 0 bases from V and 3 bases from J, leaving 9 bases between. CDR3 loop: CASSVGGGDTEAFF. CDR3 in DNA: TGTGCCAGCAGCGTAGGGGGAGGTGACACTGAAGCTTTCTTT.

The chain joins TRBV2 to TRBJ2-5; D call uncertain. The V end lost 2 bases, the J end lost 7 bases, and 17 bases lay between the germline ends. The CDR3 length is 15 residues. The germline gives CDR1 SNHLY, CDR2 FYNNEI. This CDR3 is CASSEFAVDLGTQYF. The DNA of the CDR3 is TGTGCCAGCAGTGAATTCGCCGTCGATCTGGGGACCCAGTACTTC. Combining the CDR3 with reference TRBV2 and TRBJ2-5 gives the whole variable domain EPEVTQTPSHQVTQMGQEVILRCVPISNHLYFYWYRQILGQKVEFLVSFYNNEISEKSEIFDDQFSVERPDGSNFTLKIRSTKLEDSAMYFCASSEFAVDLGTQYFGPGTRLLVL.

This clonotype was observed at least ten times. The chain employs TRBV29-1 and TRBJ2-1; 9 positions match TRBD2. The length of the CDR3 is 14 residues. CDR1 and CDR2 (germline): SQVTM, ANQGSEA. V trimming: 7 bases; J trimming: 0 bases; junction bases outside the gene matches: 4. In nucleotides, the CDR3 is TGCAGCGCCCCTAGCGGGAACTCCTACAATGAGCAGTTCTTC. Its translation is CSAPSGNSYNEQFF.